The present T cell receptor beta chain was sequenced within a study of shared clonotypes between healthy human individuals. About this clone: The target antigen is unknown.

V was shortened by 1 base and J by 4 bases, with 13 bases between the two germline ends. Looked up from germline, CDR1 is SGHAT and CDR2 is FQNNGV. The CDR3 extends over 15 amino acids. The study's findings and limits: Inspection by rarefaction showed sorted-subset sequencing to be incomplete despite large depth. Specimens sampled were limited to blood, with tissue repertoires likely differing. On the whole, naive subsets had larger estimated richness than memory subsets had.

It was at deep level that the assay was run. TCRdb's table, derived via immunoSEQ multiplex PCR, lists solely in-frame clones and lacks some. The sample yields under 120,000 clones, 65% to 75% seen once. This TCR came from a woman under 40 in good health. Source material: memory CD8+ T cells sorted from blood. As for subset: CD45RO+ cells pooled with CCR7-negative TemRA cells. The chain is built from TRBV11-2 and TRBJ1-2; D uncertain. This chain's CDR3 is CASSLAFLGGYGYTF. CDR3 DNA sequence: TGTGCCAGCAGCTTAGCCTTTTTGGGTGGCTATGGCTACACCTTC. The variable domain in full, with the rest retrieved from reference TRBV11-2 and TRBJ1-2, is EAGVAQSPRYKIIEKRQSVAFWCNPISGHATLYWYQQILGQGPKLLIQFQNNGVVDDSQLPKDRFSAERLKGVDSTLKIQPAKLEDSAVYLCASSLAFLGGYGYTFGSGTRLTVV.